The sequence of this T cell receptor (beta chain) was determined in a study of blood T cells in healthy people across ages. Study results and caveats: Roughly linear age-related decline in beta diversity appeared, significant by age around 40. PBMCs went unsorted, and a conclusive naive versus antigen-experienced comparison was therefore prevented.

A second PCR of about 7 to 11 cycles used a sample-barcoded 5' primer and a J-beta primer mix. TCRdb reprocessed the 5' RACE reads with MiXCR, giving one entry per CDR3 protein. The sample holds about 1.8 million distinct CDR3 sequences, 49% seen once. The trim removed 7 bases at V and 4 bases at J, leaving 14 bases unmatched. The CDR3 spans 16 residues. Germline V gives CDR1 SNHLY, CDR2 FYNNEI. Regarding this clonotype: Antigen specificity is unknown.

The origin of this receptor is a woman in her forties in good health. The specimen was blood. The chain carries TRBV2 and TRBJ2-3, with 7 bases aligning to TRBD2. In nucleotides, the CDR3 is TGTGCCAGCACCGGAGGGAGGGAAGGTCGGGCAGATACGCAGTATTTT. Its translation: CASTGGREGRADTQYF.